The sample holds many counts of the clone carrying this T cell receptor (beta chain). Its antigen remains unknown. CDR1 and CDR2 (germline): KGHSH, LQKENI. This CDR3 has 15 amino acids. The V end was cut by 3 bases, the J end by 3 bases, with 9 bases between. These data belong to a study of Graves' ophthalmopathy and Graves' hyperthyroidism. Overall study results and limits: Both an approximately 71% sensitivity and an approximately 72% specificity characterized the model's predictions of ophthalmopathy progression. Clonotypes were expanded in thyroid at above 0.001 frequency, and most also appeared in blood.

Every ophthalmopathy donor presented moderate-to-severe activity, CAS ≥3, NOSPECS ≥4 and duration under 3 months. The authors diagnosed from clinical symptoms, serum thyroxine, TRAb, thyroid ultrasound and orbital computed tomography. Amplification of TCR beta CDR3 regions used RNA transcripts. The authors performed first-round RT-PCR with HTBI primers and then a second-round multiplex PCR. TCRdb analysed the multiplex PCR reads with MiXCR anew, one entry per CDR3 protein. The sample includes some 390,000 distinct CDR3 sequences, roughly 18% seen only once; the top ten take 1.6%. Sequences were obtained from peripheral blood. The receptor's source is a young woman with Graves' ophthalmopathy. The rearrangement links TRBV18 to TRBJ2-6, with no clear D. Here the CDR3 reads CASSPPLGGANVLTF. The CDR3 DNA reads as TGTGCCAGCTCACCTCCTCTCGGTGGGGCCAACGTCCTGACTTTC. Full variable domain (remainder filled in from reference TRBV18 and TRBJ2-6): NAGVMQNPRHLVRRRGQEARLRCSPMKGHSHVYWYRQLPEEGLKFMVYLQKENIIDESGMPKERFSAEFPKEGPSILRIQQVVRGDSAAYFCASSPPLGGANVLTFGAGSRLTVL.